The 29 T cell receptor beta chains reported below all come from one sample, sequenced in a study of cytomegalovirus exposure and HLA in healthy donors. The PCR contained 60 Vbeta and 13 Jbeta primers. Measured with immunoSEQ multiplex PCR; TCRdb has only the in-frame clones, and not every one. The sample carries about 160,000 clones, 70% to 80% recorded once. The sample taken for sequencing was PBMCs. These receptors were obtained from a man in his 60s in good health and CMV-seronegative.

The rearrangement uses TRBV30 and TRBJ1-5; 7 bases match TRBD1. Germline V lookup: CDR1 GTSNPN, CDR2 SVGIG (reference sequence). CDR3 length: 15 amino acids. Trimming took 1 base from V and 6 from J; bases not matched to a gene: 9. The CDR3 sequence: CAWSGGGAWGQPQHF. Written as DNA, the CDR3 is TGTGCCTGGAGTGGAGGGGGCGCATGGGGTCAGCCCCAGCATTTT.

The chain uses TRBV6-6 and TRBJ2-2; 7 positions agree with TRBD1. Germline CDR1 and CDR2: MNHNY and SVGAGI (reference sequence). This CDR3 is built from 14 residues. The V gene end was trimmed by 4 bases and the J gene end by 1 base; junction bases not matched to a gene: 0. The CDR3 nucleotides read TGTGCCAGCAGTTGGGACAGGAACACCGGGGAGCTGTTTTTT. Translated, it gives CASSWDRNTGELFF.

The table lists this clone with a few counts. The rearrangement joins TRBV7-2 to TRBJ2-7; TRBD1 aligns across 9 bases. The V segment lost 4 bases and the J segment 6 bases; nucleotides outside the gene matches: 13. The germline gives CDR1 SGHTA, CDR2 FQGNSA. This CDR3 is built from 16 residues. The CDR3 DNA reads TGTGCCAGCAGCTCCTTCCCCGGGACAGGGACCAGCGAGCAGTACTTC. Its translation: CASSSFPGTGTSEQYF.

The chain employs TRBV13 and TRBJ2-7; 10 bases fit TRBD2. The CDR3 has 14 residues. From germline, CDR1 is PRHDT and CDR2 FYEKMQ (reference sequence). Germline trimming cut 4 bases from V and 3 bases from J; bases unmatched to any gene: 3. CDR3 nucleotide sequence: TGTGCCAGCAGCTGGGGACTAGCGCGCTACGAGCAGTACTTC. This codes for CASSWGLARYEQYF.

This clone showed up just a few times. V is TRBV30 and J is TRBJ2-3; D is unclear. With 2 bases removed from V and 2 bases from J, the gap between germline ends came to 14 bases. Per germline, CDR1 GTSNPN and CDR2 SVGIG (reference sequence). This CDR3 comprises 15 residues. The CDR3 bases are TGTGCCTGGAGTAAGTCGTGGAGCCACACAGATACGCAGTATTTT. This codes for CAWSKSWSHTDTQYF.

The chain carries TRBV14 and TRBJ1-1; D call uncertain. The ends were cut back, 4 bases at V and 1 base at J, with 7 bases in the middle. Germline lookup yields CDR1 SGHDN and CDR2 FVKESK. The CDR3 spans 13 residues. The CDR3 DNA is TGTGCCAGCAGCCTTAGTCAGAACACTGAAGCTTTCTTT. This codes for CASSLSQNTEAFF.

This clone was seen a single time. The V call is TRBV28, the J call TRBJ2-1, with TRBD2 identical over 8 bases. V trimming: 6 bases; J trimming: 10 bases; junction bases outside the gene matches: 5. The germline V gene has CDR1 MDHEN and CDR2 SYDVKM. The CDR3 has 12 amino acids. CDR3 coding DNA: TGTGCCAGCAGAATAGCGGGGCTAGAGCAGTTCTTC. It encodes CASRIAGLEQFF.

This clone was recorded a few times. The V call is TRBV10-1, the J call TRBJ2-1; 8 bases match TRBD1. The CDR3 covers 15 residues. J lost 12 bases, V lost 3 bases, and 13 bases had no gene match. The V gene's germline CDR1 is WNHNN and CDR2 SYGVQD (reference sequence). This chain's CDR3 is CASSDGSGGDGGQFF. The DNA of the CDR3 is TGCGCCAGCAGTGATGGGTCAGGGGGCGATGGGGGGCAGTTCTTC.

This chain links TRBV27 with TRBJ2-7; 10 nucleotides match TRBD1. Germline CDR1 is MNHEY and CDR2 is SMNVEV (reference sequence). With V trimmed by 5 bases and J by 5 bases, 9 bases remained unmatched. CDR3 length equals 15 residues. The CDR3 nucleotides read TGTGCCAGCAGTAACCCCGGGACAGGGGTAAACGAGCAGTACTTC. Its protein product is CASSNPGTGVNEQYF.

This clone was seen a few times. The chain is built from TRBV5-1 and TRBJ2-5, with 10 bases lining up with TRBD2. The length of the CDR3 is 14 residues. With V trimmed by 6 bases and J by 2 bases, 4 bases remained unmatched. From germline, CDR1 is SGHRS and CDR2 YFSETQ. CDR3 sequence: CASMSSGGQETQYF. The CDR3 nucleotides are TGCGCCAGCATGTCTAGCGGGGGACAAGAGACCCAGTACTTC.

The chain is built from TRBV4-3 and TRBJ2-3, with 8 bases fitting TRBD2. The germline gives CDR1 LGHNA, CDR2 YSLEER. V was pared by 0 bases and J by 2 bases, with 13 bases of the junction left unmatched. The CDR3 has 19 residues. The CDR3 protein is CASSQDGGAGDVNTDTQYF. In nucleotides, the CDR3 is TGCGCCAGCAGCCAAGATGGGGGAGCGGGAGACGTTAACACAGATACGCAGTATTTT.

This clone occurred a few times. The CDR3 region is CASTLLRGFLTYEQYF. The CDR3 coding sequence is TGTGCCAGCACCCTTCTCAGGGGATTTCTTACCTACGAGCAGTACTTC. V usage is TRBV28 and J usage is TRBJ2-7; D possibly corresponds to TRBD1 (6 bases). Germline V CDR1 and CDR2: MDHEN, SYDVKM. The germline V and J ends were trimmed by 7 bases and 2 bases, with 21 bases remaining between them. This CDR3 is 16 amino acids long.

The J gene is TRBJ2-3, the V gene TRBV9; TRBD2 might be the D (5 bases). The V gene's germline CDR1 is SGDLS and CDR2 YYNGEE. The length of the CDR3 is 14 residues. Trimming cost V 7 bases and J 4 bases, with 16 bases left between them. The CDR3 sequence: CASAPGEIPDTQYF. For the CDR3, the DNA is TGTGCCAGCGCCCCCGGGGAGATCCCAGATACGCAGTATTTT.

This clone has a single count. The genes are TRBV7-2 and TRBJ2-7; 8 bases map to TRBD2. The junction had 9 bases not matched to a gene; V was cut back by 1 base and J by 4 bases. This CDR3 comprises 16 residues. CDR1 and CDR2 (germline): SGHTA, FQGNSA. DNA of the CDR3: TGTGCCAGCAGCTTAGGAAGGAGCGGGAGTGGGTACGAGCAGTACTTC. Translating it yields CASSLGRSGSGYEQYF.

The chain couples TRBV7-9 to TRBJ1-2, with D perhaps matching TRBD1 (6 bases). Trimming took off 0 bases at V and 4 bases at J, with 15 bases between the two ends. The CDR3 has 16 amino acids. Germline CDR1 is SEHNR and CDR2 is FQNEAQ (reference sequence). This CDR3 is CASSLAPGGLIYGYTF. CDR3 DNA: TGTGCCAGCAGCTTAGCGCCGGGGGGGCTAATCTATGGCTACACCTTC.

J is TRBJ1-2 and V is TRBV11-2; no clear D. The V end lost 5 bases, the J end lost 4 bases, and 14 bases lay between the germline ends. The CDR3 is 14 residues long. The germline V gene encodes CDR1 SGHAT and CDR2 FQNNGV. This chain's CDR3 is CASSLAADPYGYTF. CDR3 sequence (DNA): TGTGCCAGCAGCCTCGCGGCGGATCCCTATGGCTACACCTTC.

V and J are TRBV5-5 and TRBJ2-5; 7 nucleotides align to TRBD2. The DNA matches TRBJ2-7 better at its end, which makes the J call doubtful. Germline V gene lookup returns CDR1 SGHKS and CDR2 YYEKEE (reference sequence). The CDR3 consists of 14 residues. Here the CDR3 DNA reads TGTGCCAGCCCGGGAGGAGGGGCGTCCTACGAGCAGTACTTC. Translating gives CASPGGGASYEQYF.

This clone was seen a handful of times. This sequence joins TRBV30 and TRBJ1-6, with D possibly being TRBD1 (6 bases). The CDR3 has 13 amino acids. CDR1 and CDR2 from the germline V gene are GTSNPN and SVGIG (reference sequence). V shed 2 bases and J shed 7 bases, with 9 bases lying between them. This CDR3 is CAWSFRGNSPLHF. The CDR3 region has the DNA TGTGCCTGGAGTTTCAGGGGCAATTCACCCCTCCACTTT. The variable domain in full, completed from reference TRBV30 and TRBJ1-6, reads SQTIHQWPATLVQPVGSPLSLECTVEGTSNPNLYWYRQAAGRGLQLLFYSVGIGQISSEVPQNLSASRPQDRQFILSSKKLLLSDSGFYLCAWSFRGNSPLHFGNGTRLTVT.

The gene calls are TRBV5-4 and TRBJ1-2; 8 nucleotides agree with TRBD1. Germline V gene sequence: CDR1 SGHNT, CDR2 YYREEE (reference sequence). There are 14 residues in the CDR3. Trimming cost V 3 bases and J 5 bases; bases outside gene matches: 6. CDR3 DNA sequence: TGTGCCAGCAGCTCCTGGACAGGGCCGTATGGCTACACCTTC. Protein product: CASSSWTGPYGYTF.

V usage is TRBV6-5 and J usage is TRBJ2-7; TRBD2 agrees at 14 bases. CDR3 length: 15 residues. The V gene's germline CDR1 is MNHEY and CDR2 SVGAGI. The trim removed 6 bases at V and 5 bases at J, leaving 6 bases unmatched. In DNA, the CDR3 is TGTGCCAGCAGCTCCGGGACTAGCGGGAGCGACGAGCAGTACTTC. It is translated as CASSSGTSGSDEQYF.

Details on this clone: The germline gene is not matched at one end of the junction; a read error may be the cause. The rearrangement uses TRBV7-8 and TRBJ2-7, with TRBD2 identical over 11 bases. The CDR3 consists of 13 residues. The V gene's germline CDR1 is SGHVS and CDR2 FQNEAQ. The CDR3 region has the DNA TGTGCCAGCAGCCTAGCGGGAGGAAACGAGCAGTACTTC. It translates to CASSLAGGNEQYF.

The chain carries TRBV14 and TRBJ2-5; 12 bases match TRBD2. CDR3 length: 19 residues. The junction had 15 bases not matched to a gene; V was cut back by 4 bases and J by 3 bases. Looked up from germline, CDR1 is SGHDN and CDR2 is FVKESK. The CDR3 region is CASSRKPTSGGPFKETQYF. The CDR3, as DNA: TGTGCCAGCAGCCGGAAACCGACTAGCGGGGGCCCCTTTAAAGAGACCCAGTACTTC.

J is TRBJ1-6 and V is TRBV25-1; the D gene is possibly TRBD1 (5 bases). Trimming took 4 bases from V and 5 from J, leaving 18 bases between them. Germline lookup yields CDR1 MGHDK and CDR2 SYGVNS. The CDR3 extends over 17 amino acids. The CDR3 region is CASSAPGFGRHNSPLHF. The CDR3 bases are TGTGCCAGCAGTGCACCAGGGTTTGGTCGTCATAATTCACCCCTCCACTTT.

J is TRBJ2-1 and V is TRBV27; 7 nucleotides align to TRBD1. Trimming at V came to 1 base and at J to 4 bases, leaving 4 bases not matched to a gene. This CDR3 has 15 residues. Germline V gene lookup returns CDR1 MNHEY and CDR2 SMNVEV (reference sequence). The CDR3 here is CASSLLRGRYNEQFF. The CDR3 nucleotides read TGTGCCAGCAGTTTATTAAGGGGGCGGTACAATGAGCAGTTCTTC.

Comment on this clone: The identical CDR3 is also encoded by other nucleotide sequences in the sample. This chain links TRBV6-1 with TRBJ2-7; 7 nucleotides align to TRBD1. Per the germline V gene, CDR1 is MNHNS and CDR2 is SASEGT. J was trimmed by 2 bases and V by 6 bases; bases with no gene match: 4. This CDR3 comprises 13 residues. The DNA of the CDR3 is TGTGCCAGCAGCCGGGACAGCCCCTACGAGCAGTACTTC. The encoded protein is CASSRDSPYEQYF.

This clone was seen more than once but under ten times. V is TRBV2 and J is TRBJ2-5; a weak D match, TRBD1 (5 bases). V lost 7 bases and J 0 bases, leaving 6 bases between the germline ends. The germline CDR1 and CDR2 sequences are SNHLY and FYNNEI. The CDR3 sequence is 12 residues long. CDR3 loop: CASTGYQETQYF. Written as DNA, the CDR3 is TGTGCCAGCACAGGGTACCAAGAGACCCAGTACTTC.

This chain links TRBV9 with TRBJ2-2; 8 nucleotides match TRBD2. Per the germline V gene, CDR1 is SGDLS and CDR2 is YYNGEE. The CDR3 runs 16 residues. V was clipped by 0 bases and J by 4 bases; unmatched bases: 5. The CDR3 loop reads CASSVGTSGSTGELFF. Written as DNA, the CDR3 is TGTGCCAGCAGCGTAGGGACGAGCGGGAGCACCGGGGAGCTGTTTTTT.

This rearrangement joins TRBV12-5 to TRBJ2-1; 12 bases are shared with TRBD2. Germline CDR1 LGHNT, CDR2 FRNRAP. This CDR3 comprises 16 residues. V dropped 5 bases and J dropped 2; count of bases not matched to a gene: 4. CDR3 in amino acids: CASGRTSGRPYNEQFF. CDR3 DNA sequence: TGTGCTAGTGGTCGTACTAGCGGGAGGCCCTACAATGAGCAGTTCTTC.

This clone occurred a few times. This chain links TRBV7-9 with TRBJ1-2; TRBD1 agrees at 7 bases. J lost 4 bases, V lost 5 bases, and 7 bases had no gene match. The CDR3 has 14 residues. The germline V gene has CDR1 SEHNR and CDR2 FQNEAQ (reference sequence). As DNA, the CDR3 is TGTGCCAGCAGCGCAGGGACAGCCGTCTATGGCTACACCTTC. It specifies CASSAGTAVYGYTF. Drawing the rest from reference TRBV7-9 and TRBJ1-2, the complete variable domain is DTGVSQNPRHKITKRGQNVTFRCDPISEHNRLYWYRQTLGQGPEFLTYFQNEAQLEKSRLLSDRFSAERPKGSFSTLEIQRTEQGDSAMYLCASSAGTAVYGYTFGSGTRLTVV.